These 11 T cell receptor beta chains came from one sample sequenced in a study of low-dose radiotherapy and immunotherapy resistance in tumors. First-strand cDNA used TRAV- and TRBV-specific primers, covering alpha and beta chains. PCR amplification of the TCRs was performed with Phusion for 20 PCR cycles, and it relied on a constant-region primer together with a V-primer adapter. MiXCR, applied by TCRdb to the reads, yields one record per CDR3 protein. The data contain around 58,000 distinct CDR3 sequences, 20% to 25% of them seen just once; the ten biggest clones take up less than 7.5%. Time point specified: after trial treatment. Described treatment: LDRT plus nivolumab, ipilimumab, low-dose cyclophosphamide and aspirin (RACIN trial). The specimen was PBMCs, collected after low-dose radiotherapy plus immunotherapy. Source of these receptors: a male donor with prostate cancer.

This clonotype was observed at least ten times. The CDR3 sequence: CASSLGRPYEQYF. The CDR3 nucleotides read TGTGCCAGCAGCTTAGGCCGGCCCTACGAGCAGTACTTC. The V gene is TRBV13, the J gene TRBJ2-7; D is unresolved. CDR3 length equals 13 residues. The V and J ends lost 0 bases and 2 bases respectively, with 5 bases between them. Per germline, CDR1 PRHDT and CDR2 FYEKMQ (reference sequence).

This clonotype has at least ten counts. The chain carries TRBV28 and TRBJ2-7, with 7 positions matching TRBD2. This CDR3 has 15 residues. With 2 bases clipped from V and 3 bases from J, the junction kept 7 bases outside the gene matches. In germline, CDR1 is MDHEN, CDR2 SYDVKM. The CDR3 coding sequence is TGTGCCAGCAGTTTAGCGGGAGTGGGAGGCTACGAGCAGTACTTC. Amino acid sequence: CASSLAGVGGYEQYF.

Ten or more counts support this clonotype. This rearrangement joins TRBV9 to TRBJ2-5; TRBD2 agrees at 11 bases. The CDR3 consists of 15 residues. Losses at the gene ends were 4 bases for V and 1 base for J; bases not matched to a gene: 3. CDR1 SGDLS and CDR2 YYNGEE come from the germline V gene. The CDR3 spells CASSLLAGGQETQYF. The CDR3 DNA reads as TGTGCCAGCAGCTTGCTAGCGGGGGGCCAAGAGACCCAGTACTTC.

This clonotype showed up many times. The chain uses TRBV19 and TRBJ2-1; D not certain. The CDR3 is made up of 16 amino acids. CDR1 LNHDA and CDR2 SQIVND come from the germline V gene (reference sequence). V was clipped by 3 bases and J by 0 bases, with 12 bases between them. This CDR3 reads CASSMTGASSYNEQFF. The CDR3 DNA reads TGTGCCAGTAGTATGACGGGTGCTAGCTCCTACAATGAGCAGTTCTTC.

This clonotype has ten or more counts. This chain uses TRBV7-2 with TRBJ2-1, with 7 bases identical to TRBD2. J was trimmed by 8 bases and V by 2 bases; bases with no gene match: 6. Per germline, CDR1 SGHTA and CDR2 FQGNSA. The CDR3 spans 14 residues. CDR3: CASSLWGTNYEQFF. DNA of the CDR3: TGTGCCAGCAGCTTATGGGGGACTAACTATGAGCAGTTCTTC.

The table lists this clonotype with many counts. The chain recombines TRBV10-3 with TRBJ1-1; TRBD1 matches 10 bases. Germline CDR1 ENHRY, CDR2 SYGVKD. The ends lost 9 bases at V and 5 bases at J; junction bases unmatched: 3. This CDR3 comprises 12 residues. The CDR3 nucleotides read TGTGCCATGGGGACAGGGGCGACTGAAGCTTTCTTT. It encodes CAMGTGATEAFF.

This clonotype was seen ten or more times. The V and J genes are TRBV28 and TRBJ1-5; TRBD1 matches 9 bases. The CDR3 contains 15 residues. The junction had 5 bases not matched to a gene; V was cut back by 4 bases and J by 4 bases. Looked up from germline, CDR1 is MDHEN and CDR2 is SYDVKM. The CDR3 sequence: CASSSHRGRNQPQHF. CDR3 in DNA: TGTGCCAGCAGTTCGCACAGGGGGCGGAATCAGCCCCAGCATTTT. The variable domain in full, with the rest retrieved from reference TRBV28 and TRBJ1-5, is DVKVTQSSRYLVKRTGEKVFLECVQDMDHENMFWYRQDPGLGLRLIYFSYDVKMKEKGDIPEGYSVSREKKERFSLILESASTNQTSMYLCASSSHRGRNQPQHFGDGTRLSIL.

This chain joins TRBV20-1 and TRBJ2-5; D is unclear. Trimming cost V 3 bases and J 2 bases, with 4 bases left between them. This CDR3 has 11 residues. Germline V lookup: CDR1 DFQATT, CDR2 SNEGSKA (reference sequence). The CDR3 DNA reads as TGCAGTGCTAGCGGTCAAGAGACCCAGTACTTC. Amino acids: CSASGQETQYF.

This clonotype was counted at least ten times. This chain joins TRBV3-1 and TRBJ2-3; TRBD2 aligns across 8 bases. The CDR3 covers 14 residues. V lost 4 bases, J lost 2 bases, and 2 bases stayed unmatched. Germline V lookup: CDR1 LGHDT, CDR2 YNNKEL (reference sequence). For the CDR3, the DNA is TGTGCCAGCAGCCTTAGCGGGACCACAGATACGCAGTATTTT. Translated: CASSLSGTTDTQYF.

This clonotype occurred many times. The CDR3 coding sequence is TGTGCCAGCAGCCAAGAACATAGGCTAGCGGGGGCGAACACCGGGGAGCTGTTTTTT. This gives the protein CASSQEHRLAGANTGELFF. This sequence joins TRBV14 and TRBJ2-2, with 10 nucleotides matching TRBD2. The length of the CDR3 is 19 residues. CDR1 is SGHDN, CDR2 FVKESK, per germline. Trimming cost V 0 bases and J 0 bases; bases outside gene matches: 7. The entire variable domain, with the rest obtained from reference TRBV14 and TRBJ2-2, is as follows: EAGVTQFPSHSVIEKGQTVTLRCDPISGHDNLYWYRRVMGKEIKFLLHFVKESKQDESGMPNNRFLAERTGGTYSTLKVQPAELEDSGVYFCASSQEHRLAGANTGELFFGEGSRLTVL.

This clonotype was found many times. This chain connects TRBV12-5 to TRBJ1-1, with 8 nucleotides matching TRBD1. This CDR3 contains 13 residues. CDR1 and CDR2 from the germline V gene are LGHNT and FRNRAP. Unmatched junction bases numbered 4, after V lost 6 bases and J lost 4 bases. CDR3 nucleotides: TGTGCTAGTGGCCAGGGGGCGAGCACTGAAGCTTTCTTT. It yields the protein CASGQGASTEAFF.